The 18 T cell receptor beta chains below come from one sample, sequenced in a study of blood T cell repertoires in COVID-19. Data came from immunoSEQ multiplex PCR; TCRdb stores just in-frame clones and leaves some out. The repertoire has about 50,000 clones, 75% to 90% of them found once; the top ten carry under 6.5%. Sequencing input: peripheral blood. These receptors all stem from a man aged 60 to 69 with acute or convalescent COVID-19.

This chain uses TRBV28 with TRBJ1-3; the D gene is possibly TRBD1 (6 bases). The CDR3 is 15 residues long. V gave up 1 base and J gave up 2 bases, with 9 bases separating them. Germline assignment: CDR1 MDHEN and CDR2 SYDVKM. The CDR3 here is CASSLYQGTGNTIYF. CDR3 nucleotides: TGTGCCAGCAGTTTATACCAGGGGACTGGAAACACCATATATTTT. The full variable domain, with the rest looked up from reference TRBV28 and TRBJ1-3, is DVKVTQSSRYLVKRTGEKVFLECVQDMDHENMFWYRQDPGLGLRLIYFSYDVKMKEKGDIPEGYSVSREKKERFSLILESASTNQTSMYLCASSLYQGTGNTIYFGEGSWLTVV.

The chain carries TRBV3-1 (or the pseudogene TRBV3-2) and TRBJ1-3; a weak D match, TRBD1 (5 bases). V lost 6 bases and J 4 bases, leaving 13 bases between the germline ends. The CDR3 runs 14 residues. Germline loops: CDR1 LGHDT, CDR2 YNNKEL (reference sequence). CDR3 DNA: TGTGCCAGCAGTCTGCAGGGAGGCGGAAACACCATATATTTT. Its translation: CASSLQGGGNTIYF.

The CDR3 is CASSRWTSGSPYNEQFF. CDR3 nucleotides: TGTGCCAGCAGCCGCTGGACTAGCGGGAGTCCCTACAATGAGCAGTTCTTC. The genes are TRBV7-2 and TRBJ2-1, with 13 bases fitting TRBD2. Germline lookup yields CDR1 SGHTA and CDR2 FQGNSA. V lost 5 bases, J lost 2 bases, and 6 bases stayed unmatched. CDR3 length equals 17 residues.

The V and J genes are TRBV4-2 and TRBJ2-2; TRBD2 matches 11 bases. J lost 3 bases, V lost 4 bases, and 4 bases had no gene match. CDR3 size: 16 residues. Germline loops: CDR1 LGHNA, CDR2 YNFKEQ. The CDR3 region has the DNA TGTGCCAGCAGCCTCCTTAGCGGGAGGGACACCGGGGAGCTGTTTTTT. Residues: CASSLLSGRDTGELFF.

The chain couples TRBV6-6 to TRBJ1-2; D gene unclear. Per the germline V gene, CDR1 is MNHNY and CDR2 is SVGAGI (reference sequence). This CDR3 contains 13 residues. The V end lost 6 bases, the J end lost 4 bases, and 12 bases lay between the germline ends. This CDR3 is CASRAEGSYGYTF. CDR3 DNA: TGTGCCAGCAGGGCAGAGGGTAGCTATGGCTACACCTTC.

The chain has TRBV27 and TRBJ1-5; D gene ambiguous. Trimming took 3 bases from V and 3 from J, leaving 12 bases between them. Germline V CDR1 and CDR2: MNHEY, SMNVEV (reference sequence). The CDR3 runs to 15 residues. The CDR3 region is CASSLDGAINQPQHF. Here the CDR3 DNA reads TGTGCCAGCAGTTTGGATGGAGCAATCAATCAGCCCCAGCATTTT.

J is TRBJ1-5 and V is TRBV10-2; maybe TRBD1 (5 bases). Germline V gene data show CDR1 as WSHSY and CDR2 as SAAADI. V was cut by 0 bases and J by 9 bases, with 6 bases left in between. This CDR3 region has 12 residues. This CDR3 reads CASSESGGPQHF. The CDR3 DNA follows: TGCGCCAGCAGTGAGTCGGGGGGGCCCCAGCATTTT.

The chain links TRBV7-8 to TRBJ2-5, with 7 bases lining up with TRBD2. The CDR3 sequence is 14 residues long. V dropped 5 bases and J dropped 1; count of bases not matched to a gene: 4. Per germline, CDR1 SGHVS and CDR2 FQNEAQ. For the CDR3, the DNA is TGTGCCAGCAGCCCGGGGACTACCCAAGAGACCCAGTACTTC. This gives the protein CASSPGTTQETQYF.

The CDR3 loop reads CASRGGLAKETQYF. DNA for the CDR3: TGTGCCAGCAGGGGGGGACTAGCAAAAGAGACCCAGTACTTC. The V call is TRBV6-5, the J call TRBJ2-5; TRBD2 matches at 9 bases. Germline trimming cut 6 bases from V and 3 bases from J; bases unmatched to any gene: 5. The CDR3 sequence is 14 residues long. Germline V CDR1 and CDR2: MNHEY, SVGAGI.

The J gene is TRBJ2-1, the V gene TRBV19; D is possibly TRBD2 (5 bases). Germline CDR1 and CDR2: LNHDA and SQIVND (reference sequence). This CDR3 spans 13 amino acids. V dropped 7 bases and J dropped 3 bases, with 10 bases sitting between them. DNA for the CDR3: TGTGCCAGTATCGGCAGCGGCTACAATGAGCAGTTCTTC. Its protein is CASIGSGYNEQFF.

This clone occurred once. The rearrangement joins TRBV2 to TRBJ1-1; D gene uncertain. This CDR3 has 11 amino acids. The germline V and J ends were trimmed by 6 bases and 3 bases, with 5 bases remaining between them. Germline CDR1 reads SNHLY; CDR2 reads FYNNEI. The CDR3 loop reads CASSLYTEAFF. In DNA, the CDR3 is TGTGCCAGCAGCCTCTACACTGAAGCTTTCTTT.

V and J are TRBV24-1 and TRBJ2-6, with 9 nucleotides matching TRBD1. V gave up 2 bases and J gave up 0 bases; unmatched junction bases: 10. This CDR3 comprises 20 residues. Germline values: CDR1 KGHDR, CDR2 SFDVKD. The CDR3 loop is CATSDSQGQGLSSGANVLTF. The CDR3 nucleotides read TGTGCCACCAGTGATTCCCAAGGACAGGGGTTGAGCTCTGGGGCCAACGTCCTGACTTTC.

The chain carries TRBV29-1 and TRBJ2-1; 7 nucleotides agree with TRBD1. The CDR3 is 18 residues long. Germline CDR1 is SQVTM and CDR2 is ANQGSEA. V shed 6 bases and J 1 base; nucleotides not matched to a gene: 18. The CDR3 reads CSVIPKPDRDKSYNEQFF. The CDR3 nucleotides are TGCAGCGTGATCCCAAAGCCCGACAGGGATAAGTCCTACAATGAGCAGTTCTTC.

CDR3: CASSDSEPAGGLQGVRFF. The CDR3 DNA reads as TGTGCCAGCAGCGATTCGGAACCCGCGGGAGGGCTTCAGGGGGTTCGGTTCTTC. The genes are TRBV27 and TRBJ2-1; 9 bases fit TRBD2. The V segment lost 6 bases and the J segment 15 bases; nucleotides outside the gene matches: 27. Germline CDR1 is MNHEY and CDR2 is SMNVEV (reference sequence). This CDR3 region has 18 residues.

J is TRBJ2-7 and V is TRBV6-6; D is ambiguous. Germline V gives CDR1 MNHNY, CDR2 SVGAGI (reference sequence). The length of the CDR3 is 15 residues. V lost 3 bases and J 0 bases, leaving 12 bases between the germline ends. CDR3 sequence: CASSYPNIDSYEQYF. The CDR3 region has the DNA TGTGCCAGCAGTTATCCCAACATTGACTCCTACGAGCAGTACTTC.

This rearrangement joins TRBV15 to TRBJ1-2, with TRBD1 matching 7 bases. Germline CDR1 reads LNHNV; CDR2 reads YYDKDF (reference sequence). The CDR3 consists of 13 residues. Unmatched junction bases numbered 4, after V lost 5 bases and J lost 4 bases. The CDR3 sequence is CATSGGQAYGYTF. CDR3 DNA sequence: TGTGCCACCAGCGGCGGACAGGCCTATGGCTACACCTTC. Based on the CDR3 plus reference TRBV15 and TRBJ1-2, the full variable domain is DAMVIQNPRYQVTQFGKPVTLSCSQTLNHNVMYWYQQKSSQAPKLLFHYYDKDFNNEADTPDNFQSRRPNTSFCFLDIRSPGLGDTAMYLCATSGGQAYGYTFGSGTRLTVV.

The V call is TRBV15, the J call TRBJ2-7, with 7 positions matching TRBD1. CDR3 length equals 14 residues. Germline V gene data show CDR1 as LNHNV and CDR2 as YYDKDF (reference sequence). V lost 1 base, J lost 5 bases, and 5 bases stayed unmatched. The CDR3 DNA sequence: TGTGCCACCAGCAGAGTAGACAGGGTCCACGAGCAGTACTTC. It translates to CATSRVDRVHEQYF.

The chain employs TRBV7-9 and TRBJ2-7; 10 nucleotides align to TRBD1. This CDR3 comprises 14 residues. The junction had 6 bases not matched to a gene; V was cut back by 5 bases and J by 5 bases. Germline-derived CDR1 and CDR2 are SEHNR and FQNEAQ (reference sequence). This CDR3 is CASSLRDRGNEQYF. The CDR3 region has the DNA TGTGCCAGCAGCCTCCGGGACAGGGGAAACGAGCAGTACTTC. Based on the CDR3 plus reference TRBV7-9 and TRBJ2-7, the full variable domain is DTGVSQNPRHKITKRGQNVTFRCDPISEHNRLYWYRQTLGQGPEFLTYFQNEAQLEKSRLLSDRFSAERPKGSFSTLEIQRTEQGDSAMYLCASSLRDRGNEQYFGPGTRLTVT.